Here is one T cell receptor beta chain with its context. This entry is derived from a study of control samples from healthy donors and cancer patients. Per the germline V gene, CDR1 is SGHRS and CDR2 is YFSETQ. This CDR3 has 16 amino acids. Deletions cut 0 bases from V and 3 bases from J, with 13 bases between. Sequenced by immunoSEQ multiplex PCR; TCRdb stores in-frame clones only, minus some. Among 120,000 to 150,000 clones listed, more than 85% were seen once. Sequences were obtained from blood. This receptor was obtained from a man aged 30 to 45 in good health. J is TRBJ1-5 and V is TRBV5-1, with unresolved D. CDR3 DNA sequence: TGCGCCAGCAGCTTGGGGGTAGCTTATGACAATCAGCCCCAGCATTTT. It codes for CASSLGVAYDNQPQHF.